Here is one T cell receptor (beta chain) with its context. The antigen it binds to is not known. No base quality values were provided; no much bigger clone lies one nucleotide off. All of the isolated RNA was reverse transcribed with the High Capacity cDNA Reverse Transcription Kit, so expressed TCRB transcripts were sequenced. Survey-depth immunoSEQ sequencing was performed on stem cell-like memory T cell samples, with an average of roughly 1 million total reads per sample. After sorted cells were lysed in RLT buffer, RNA was extracted with DNase-treated RNeasy Micro or Mini kits, with the choice depending on cell number. To prevent cross-contamination, each cell subset was processed individually, whereas patient and healthy donor samples were processed jointly. TCRB sequences were amplified from cDNA with the immunoSEQ multiplex PCR, producing 87-bp fragments spanning the CDR3 region. Sequencing of the amplicons was performed on the Illumina HiSeq platform. Processing in the source paper ran as follows. Synthetic template baselines were used to correct PCR bias computationally, reads within Hamming distance 2 were collapsed together, and singletons that could not be merged were discarded. Reads were aligned to IMGT to assign V, D and J genes, CDR3 length, and insertions or deletions at six rearrangement sites. Clonotype counts were normalized to sorted cell number within each subset before computing true diversity and Gini coefficients with the tcR R package. The overlap coefficient, calculated on TCRB nucleotide sequences, was used to quantify repertoire sharing. TCRdb took over this immuneACCESS table, retaining in-frame rearrangements with V and J assigned. Such tables are incomplete; in checked studies, under half of the missing clones stem from an unresolved V gene, and the remainder is unexplained. V and J calls and clone size are as listed in that table; D and trimming were resolved from the DNA. In all, the sample holds tens of thousands of clones, and approximately 32% of those were seen once. The ten largest make up 0.45% to 0.55% of the sample.

The source of the sample is a study of beta chain features in type 1 diabetes (dated by TCRdb to 2016 to 2018). Context from the whole study: Patients and healthy donors did not differ in mean age, gender distribution, total cell number or subset yield. Across all samples, about 110 million sorted cells were examined, and cell number per subset correlated strongly with RNA yield. The study compared the TCRB repertoires of sorted circulating CD4+ T cell subsets in recently diagnosed type 1 diabetes patients with those in matched healthy donors. Whereas all 30 or so donors provided naive and central memory subsets, regulatory and stem cell-like memory subsets were isolated from just 8 patients and roughly eight healthy donors. Study-wide conclusions, independent of this receptor: PCR may preferentially amplify shorter templates, but because patient and control samples were amplified and corrected together, any resulting skew would affect both groups equally. At VDJ recombination sites, type 1 diabetes patients had fewer insertions and more deleted nucleotides, which implies abnormalities in thymic rearrangement. Only small numbers of individuals were included in the HLA sub-analyses, which left unresolved whether HLA type had any influence on TCRB rearrangement. Type 1 diabetes patients showed a moderate but significant shortening of TCRB CDR3 length in all four CD4+ subsets. Because cDNA rather than genomic DNA was sequenced, highly expressing activated cells could have been over-represented, although no difference in activation and CD3 levels was found between groups. Naive, central memory and regulatory TCRB repertoires appeared to be more similar among patients than among healthy donors.

For CDR1 and CDR2, the germline V gene lists SGHRS and YFSETQ. The CDR3 contains 15 residues, cysteine and phenylalanine counted. Only CDR3 DNA remains: 45 bases, in frame from the first base. Relative to germline, V is 1 base shorter and J is 2 bases shorter, with 11 bases between their ends. Each donor gave one peripheral blood draw, approximately 110 mL on average, collected into heparinised tubes. A BD FACSAria II was used to sort naive, central memory, regulatory and stem cell-like memory CD4+ T cells with a panel that included CD45RO, CCR7, CD25, CD127, CD95 and CD27. All sorted populations exceeded 95% purity. PBMCs were isolated right away by Lymphoprep density gradient centrifugation and were stained directly, without culture. So that batch effects would be minimized, each experiment stained and sorted samples in pairs, pairing one healthy donor with one patient.

The sequence was obtained from a woman aged 18-29 years in good health. The chain uses TRBV5-1 and TRBJ2-3, and perhaps TRBD2 as D gene, on 6 matching bases. The specimen was stem cell memory CD4+ T cells from blood. The cell subset or site label, as the study defines it: stem cell-like memory CD4+ T cells. The CDR3 protein is CASSLLTGATDTQYF. DNA sequence: TGCGCCAGCAGCTTGCTTACGGGAGCCACAGATACGCAGTATTTT.